These 9 T cell receptor beta chains share one sample of origin, sequenced in a study of identical twins. A single record per CDR3 protein comes from TCRdb applying MiXCR to the 5' RACE reads. The sample contains 400,000 to 500,000 distinct CDR3 sequences, around 20% of which appear only once. Sequences were obtained from naive T cells sorted from blood. Every receptor here comes from a man aged 50-59 years in good health.

J is TRBJ2-1 and V is TRBV6-1; D is perhaps TRBD1 or TRBD2 (6 bases each). The CDR3 is 15 residues long. Trimming took 6 bases from V and 6 from J, leaving 18 bases between them. CDR1 MNHNS and CDR2 SASEGT come from the germline V gene. This chain's CDR3 is CASRRGDSPRNEQFF. CDR3 sequence (DNA): TGTGCCAGCAGAAGGGGGGACTCCCCCCGCAATGAGCAGTTCTTC.

V usage is TRBV28 and J usage is TRBJ2-3; 7 bases fit TRBD2. CDR1 MDHEN and CDR2 SYDVKM come from the germline V gene. CDR3 length: 18 residues. The V gene end was trimmed by 1 base and the J gene end by 0 bases; junction bases not matched to a gene: 10. The CDR3 DNA reads as TGTGCCAGCAGTTTATACGGGCGTCTAGCGGAGAGCACAGATACGCAGTATTTT. Amino acid sequence: CASSLYGRLAESTDTQYF.

The CDR3 spells CASSRTVGEAFF. In DNA, the CDR3 is TGTGCCAGCAGTAGGACAGTCGGTGAAGCTTTCTTT. The gene calls are TRBV6-2 or TRBV6-3 and TRBJ1-1, with TRBD1 as a possible D gene (6 bases). Germline V gene lookup returns CDR1 MNHEY and CDR2 SVGEGT. The V gene lost 5 bases and the J gene lost 7 bases, with 11 bases spanning the gap. The CDR3 runs to 12 residues.

V and J are TRBV4-2 and TRBJ1-6; D might be TRBD1 (5 bases). V was trimmed by 0 bases and J by 7 bases, leaving 13 bases between them. CDR1 and CDR2 from the germline V gene are LGHNA and YNFKEQ. CDR3 length: 16 amino acids. This CDR3 reads CASSQDMAGNNSPLHF. The DNA of the CDR3 is TGTGCCAGCAGCCAAGATATGGCAGGGAACAATTCACCCCTCCACTTT.

The V gene is TRBV4-3, the J gene TRBJ1-2, with unresolved D. Germline CDR1 is LGHNA and CDR2 is YSLEER. This CDR3 spans 15 amino acids. V was trimmed by 2 bases and J by 1 base, leaving 11 bases between them. The CDR3 DNA sequence: TGCGCCAGCAGCCAATTCCGGGAGCTTAACTATGGCTACACCTTC. Translation: CASSQFRELNYGYTF.

This clonotype was picked up many times. The chain uses TRBV7-8 and TRBJ2-7; 8 bases are shared with TRBD1. V trimming: 4 bases; J trimming: 4 bases; junction bases outside the gene matches: 6. Germline CDR1 and CDR2: SGHVS and FQNEAQ. The CDR3 totals 14 residues. The CDR3 loop is CASSSGQVRYEQYF. In nucleotides, the CDR3 is TGTGCCAGCAGCTCGGGACAGGTGAGGTACGAGCAGTACTTC.

The V call is TRBV28, the J call TRBJ1-2, with unresolved D. The CDR3 length is 14 residues. The germline gives CDR1 MDHEN, CDR2 SYDVKM. Trimming pared 4 bases from V and 2 bases from J, leaving 11 bases between. As DNA, the CDR3 is TGTGCCAGCAGTTCTCCAGGTTCGAACTATGGCTACACCTTC. This encodes CASSSPGSNYGYTF.

This clonotype was found many times. The CDR3 DNA is TGTGCCAGCAGGAAACAGGGACTCTACGAGCAGTACTTC. Protein product: CASRKQGLYEQYF. V is TRBV28 and J is TRBJ2-7, with D possibly being TRBD1 or TRBD2 (6 bases each). The V and J ends lost 6 bases and 3 bases respectively, with 12 bases between them. Looked up from germline, CDR1 is MDHEN and CDR2 is SYDVKM. The CDR3 has 13 amino acids.

The chain is built from TRBV2 and TRBJ2-2; TRBD1 matches 9 bases. V gave up 4 bases and J gave up 5 bases; unmatched junction bases: 2. The CDR3 loop spans 14 amino acids. Germline V gene sequence: CDR1 SNHLY, CDR2 FYNNEI. The CDR3 sequence: CASSGTGVTGELFF. CDR3 nucleotide sequence: TGTGCCAGCAGTGGGACAGGGGTAACCGGGGAGCTGTTTTTT.